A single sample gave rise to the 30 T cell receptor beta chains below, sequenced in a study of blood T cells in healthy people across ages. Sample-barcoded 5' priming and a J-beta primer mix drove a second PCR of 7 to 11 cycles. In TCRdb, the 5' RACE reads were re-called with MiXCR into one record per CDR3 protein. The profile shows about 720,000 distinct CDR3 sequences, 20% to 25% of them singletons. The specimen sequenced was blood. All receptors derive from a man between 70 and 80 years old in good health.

The CDR3 spells CASGVTSGSYNEQFF. CDR3 nucleotides: TGTGCCAGCGGGGTGACTAGCGGTTCCTACAATGAGCAGTTCTTC. The chain joins TRBV19 to TRBJ2-1; the match to TRBD2 covers 9 bases. Trimming at V came to 9 bases and at J to 1 base, leaving 7 bases not matched to a gene. Germline V gene lookup returns CDR1 LNHDA and CDR2 SQIVND (reference sequence). This CDR3 has 15 residues. Together with reference TRBV19 and TRBJ2-1, the CDR3 gives the full variable domain: DGGITQSPKYLFRKEGQNVTLSCEQNLNHDAMYWYRQDPGQGLRLIYYSQIVNDFQKGDIAEGYSVSREKKESFPLTVTSAQKNPTAFYLCASGVTSGSYNEQFFGPGTRLTVL.

The CDR3 bases are TGTGCCAGCAGACACAGGGCCTCTGCCTCTGGGGCCAACGTCCTGACTTTC. Translation gives CASRHRASASGANVLTF. The chain has TRBV27 and TRBJ2-6, with D possibly TRBD1 on 6 matching bases. CDR1 MNHEY and CDR2 SMNVEV come from the germline V gene (reference sequence). The CDR3 is 17 residues long. V was trimmed by 6 bases and J by 0 bases, leaving 15 bases between them.

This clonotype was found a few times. In nucleotides, the CDR3 is TGTGCCAGCAGTCCGGGACTAGCGGTATCTAGCTCCTACAATGAGCAGTTCTTC. Translated: CASSPGLAVSSSYNEQFF. V is TRBV7-8 and J is TRBJ2-1; 11 nucleotides agree with TRBD2. CDR1 and CDR2 (germline): SGHVS, FQNEAQ. The CDR3 is 18 amino acids. V gave up 6 bases and J gave up 0 bases; unmatched junction bases: 10. The complete variable domain, with remaining parts taken from reference TRBV7-8 and TRBJ2-1, reads GAGVSQSPRYKVAKRGQDVALRCDPISGHVSLFWYQQALGQGPEFLTYFQNEAQLDKSGLPSDRFFAERPEGSVSTLKIQRTQQEDSAVYLCASSPGLAVSSSYNEQFFGPGTRLTVL.

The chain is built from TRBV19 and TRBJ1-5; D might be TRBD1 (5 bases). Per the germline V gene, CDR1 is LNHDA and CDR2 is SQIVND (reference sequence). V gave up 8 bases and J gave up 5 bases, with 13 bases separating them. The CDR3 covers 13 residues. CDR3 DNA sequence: TGTGCCAGTCGCCAGGGAGTGGATCAGCCCCAGCATTTT. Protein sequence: CASRQGVDQPQHF.

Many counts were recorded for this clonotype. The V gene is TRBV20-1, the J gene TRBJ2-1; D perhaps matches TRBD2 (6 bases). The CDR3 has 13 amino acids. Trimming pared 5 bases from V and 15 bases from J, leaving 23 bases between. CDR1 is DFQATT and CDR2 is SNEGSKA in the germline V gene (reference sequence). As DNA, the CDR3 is TGCAGTGCTTACCCCCCGGGACTCCCTGGACGGTTCTTC. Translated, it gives CSAYPPGLPGRFF.

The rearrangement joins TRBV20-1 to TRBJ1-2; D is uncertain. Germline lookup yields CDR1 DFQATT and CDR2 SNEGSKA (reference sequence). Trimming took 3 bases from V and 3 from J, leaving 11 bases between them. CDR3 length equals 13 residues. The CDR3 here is CSASVGQHYGYTF. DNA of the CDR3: TGCAGTGCTAGTGTAGGGCAGCACTATGGCTACACCTTC.

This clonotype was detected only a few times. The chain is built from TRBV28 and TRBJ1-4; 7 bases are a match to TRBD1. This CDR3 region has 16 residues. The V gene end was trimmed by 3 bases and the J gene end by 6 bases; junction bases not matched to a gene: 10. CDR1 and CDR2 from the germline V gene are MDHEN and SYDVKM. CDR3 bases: TGTGCCAGCAGTTTGGTAGGGGGCAGGGTTTATGAAAAACTGTTTTTT. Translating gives CASSLVGGRVYEKLFF.

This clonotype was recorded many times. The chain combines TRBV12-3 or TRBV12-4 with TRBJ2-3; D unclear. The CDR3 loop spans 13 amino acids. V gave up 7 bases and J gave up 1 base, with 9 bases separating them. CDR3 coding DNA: TGTGCCAGCATCGTTTGGGGCACAGATACGCAGTATTTT. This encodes CASIVWGTDTQYF.

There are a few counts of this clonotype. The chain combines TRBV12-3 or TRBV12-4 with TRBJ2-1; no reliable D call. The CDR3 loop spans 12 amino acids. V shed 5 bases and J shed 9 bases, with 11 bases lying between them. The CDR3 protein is CASSPDLGEQFF. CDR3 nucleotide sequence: TGTGCCAGCAGTCCCGACCTCGGTGAGCAGTTCTTC.

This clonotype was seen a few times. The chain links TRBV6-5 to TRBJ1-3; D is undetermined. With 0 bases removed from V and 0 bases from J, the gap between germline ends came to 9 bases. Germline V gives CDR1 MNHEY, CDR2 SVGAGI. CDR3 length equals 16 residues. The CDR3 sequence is CASSYSREISGNTIYF. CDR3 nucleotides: TGTGCCAGCAGTTACTCGAGGGAAATCTCTGGAAACACCATATATTTT.

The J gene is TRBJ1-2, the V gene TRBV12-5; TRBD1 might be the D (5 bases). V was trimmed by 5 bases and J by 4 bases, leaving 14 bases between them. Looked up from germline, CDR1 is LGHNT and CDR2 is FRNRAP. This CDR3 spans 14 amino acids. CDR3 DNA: TGTGCTAGTGGTATTTGGGGGAGCACCTATGGCTACACCTTC. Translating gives CASGIWGSTYGYTF.

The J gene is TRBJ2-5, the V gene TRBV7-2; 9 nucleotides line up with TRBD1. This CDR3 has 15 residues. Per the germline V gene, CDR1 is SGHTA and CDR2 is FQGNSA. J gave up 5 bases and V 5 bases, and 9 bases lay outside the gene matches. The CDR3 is CASSPSGTGWETQYF. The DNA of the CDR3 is TGTGCCAGCAGCCCCTCCGGGACAGGGTGGGAGACCCAGTACTTC.

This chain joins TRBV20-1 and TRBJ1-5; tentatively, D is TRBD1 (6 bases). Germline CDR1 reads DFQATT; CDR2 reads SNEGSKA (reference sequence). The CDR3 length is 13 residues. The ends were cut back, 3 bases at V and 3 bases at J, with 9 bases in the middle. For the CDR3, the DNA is TGCAGTGCTAGTCCAGGGGACAATCAGCCCCAGCATTTT. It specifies CSASPGDNQPQHF.

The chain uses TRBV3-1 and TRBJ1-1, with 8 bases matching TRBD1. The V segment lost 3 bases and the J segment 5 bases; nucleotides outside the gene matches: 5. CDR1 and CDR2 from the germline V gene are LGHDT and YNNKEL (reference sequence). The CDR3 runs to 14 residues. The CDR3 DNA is TGTGCCAGCAGCCACACAGGGGGGACGACTGAAGCTTTCTTT. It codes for CASSHTGGTTEAFF. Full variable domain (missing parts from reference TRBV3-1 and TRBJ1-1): DTAVSQTPKYLVTQMGNDKSIKCEQNLGHDTMYWYKQDSKKFLKIMFSYNNKELIINETVPNRFSPKSPDKAHLNLHINSLELGDSAVYFCASSHTGGTTEAFFGQGTRLTVV.

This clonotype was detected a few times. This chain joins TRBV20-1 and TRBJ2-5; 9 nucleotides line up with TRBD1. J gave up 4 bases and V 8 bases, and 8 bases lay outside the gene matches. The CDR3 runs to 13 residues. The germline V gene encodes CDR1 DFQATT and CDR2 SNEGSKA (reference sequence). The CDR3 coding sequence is TGCAGTTCCGACAGGGGGGGTGGAGAGACCCAGTACTTC. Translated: CSSDRGGGETQYF.

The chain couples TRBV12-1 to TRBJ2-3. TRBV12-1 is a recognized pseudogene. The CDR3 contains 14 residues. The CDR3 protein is CASSATSILDTQYF. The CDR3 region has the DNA TGTGCCAGCAGCGCCACGTCGATCCTAGATACGCAGTATTTT.

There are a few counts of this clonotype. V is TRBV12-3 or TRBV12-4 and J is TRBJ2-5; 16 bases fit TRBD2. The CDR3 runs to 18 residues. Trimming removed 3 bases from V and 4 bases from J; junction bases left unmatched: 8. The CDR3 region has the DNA TGTGCCAGCAGTTTCCTTGGGACTAGCGGGGGGGTAATAGAGACCCAGTACTTC. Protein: CASSFLGTSGGVIETQYF.

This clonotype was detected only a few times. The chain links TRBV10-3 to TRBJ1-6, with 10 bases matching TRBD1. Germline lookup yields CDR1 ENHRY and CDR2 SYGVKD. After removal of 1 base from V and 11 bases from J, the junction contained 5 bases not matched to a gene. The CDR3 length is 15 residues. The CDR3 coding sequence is TGTGCCATCAGTGAGTTAGACAGGGGGCAGGCACCCCTCCACTTT. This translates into CAISELDRGQAPLHF.

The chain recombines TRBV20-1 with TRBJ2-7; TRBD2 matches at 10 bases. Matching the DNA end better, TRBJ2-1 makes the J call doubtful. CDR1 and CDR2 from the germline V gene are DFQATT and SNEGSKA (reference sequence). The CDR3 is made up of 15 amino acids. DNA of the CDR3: TGCAGTGCTTTTACCCCTAGCGGGAGTATGGATGAGCAGTTCTTC. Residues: CSAFTPSGSMDEQFF.

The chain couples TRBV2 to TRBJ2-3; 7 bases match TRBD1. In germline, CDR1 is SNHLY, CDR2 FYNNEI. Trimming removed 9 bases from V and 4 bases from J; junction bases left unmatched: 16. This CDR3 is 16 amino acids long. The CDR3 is CASNLPRTGRADTQYF. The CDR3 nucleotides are TGTGCCAGTAACCTGCCAAGGACAGGTCGCGCAGATACGCAGTATTTT.

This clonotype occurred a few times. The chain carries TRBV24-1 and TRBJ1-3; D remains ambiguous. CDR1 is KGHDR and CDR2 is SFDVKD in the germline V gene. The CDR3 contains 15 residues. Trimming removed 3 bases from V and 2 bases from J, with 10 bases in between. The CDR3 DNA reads TGTGCCACCAGTGATCCGAGGGCCCCTGGAAACACCATATATTTT. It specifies CATSDPRAPGNTIYF.

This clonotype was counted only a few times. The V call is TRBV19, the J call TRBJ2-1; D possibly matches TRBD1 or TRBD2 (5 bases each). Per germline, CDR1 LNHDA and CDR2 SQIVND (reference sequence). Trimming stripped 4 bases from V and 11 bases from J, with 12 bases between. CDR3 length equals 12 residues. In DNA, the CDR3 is TGTGCCAGTAGTAGGGAACCGGGACAGCAGTTCTTC. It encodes CASSREPGQQFF.

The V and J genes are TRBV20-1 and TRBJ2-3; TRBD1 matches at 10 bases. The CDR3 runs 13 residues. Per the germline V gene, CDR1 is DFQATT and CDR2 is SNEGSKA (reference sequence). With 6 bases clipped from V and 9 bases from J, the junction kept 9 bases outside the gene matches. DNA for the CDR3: TGCAGTGCAGCAAGACAGGACAGGGGGACGCAGTATTTT. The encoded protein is CSAARQDRGTQYF.

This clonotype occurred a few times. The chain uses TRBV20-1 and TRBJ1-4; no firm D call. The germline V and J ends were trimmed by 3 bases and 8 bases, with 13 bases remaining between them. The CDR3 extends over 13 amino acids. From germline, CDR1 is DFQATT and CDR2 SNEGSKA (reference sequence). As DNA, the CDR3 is TGCAGTGCTAGGGGGTTCGCCAGGGAAAAACTGTTTTTT. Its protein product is CSARGFAREKLFF.

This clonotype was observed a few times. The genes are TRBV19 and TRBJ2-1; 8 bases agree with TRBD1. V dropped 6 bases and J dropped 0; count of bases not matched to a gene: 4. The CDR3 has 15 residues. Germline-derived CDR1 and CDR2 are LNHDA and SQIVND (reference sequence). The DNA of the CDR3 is TGTGCCAGTAGATTGACAGGGGTCTCCTACAATGAGCAGTTCTTC. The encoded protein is CASRLTGVSYNEQFF.

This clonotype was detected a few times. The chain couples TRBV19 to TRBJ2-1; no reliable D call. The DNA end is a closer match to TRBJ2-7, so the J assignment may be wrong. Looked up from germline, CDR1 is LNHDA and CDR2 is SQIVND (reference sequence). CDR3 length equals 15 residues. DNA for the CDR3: TGTGCCAGTAGTATAGAGGCCCAGCCAACCTACGAGCAGTACTTC. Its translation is CASSIEAQPTYEQYF.

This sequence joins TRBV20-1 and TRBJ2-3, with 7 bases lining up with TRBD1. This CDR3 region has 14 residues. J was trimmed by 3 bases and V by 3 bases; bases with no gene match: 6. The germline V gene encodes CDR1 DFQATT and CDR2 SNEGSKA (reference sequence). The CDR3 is CSASDRVSTDTQYF. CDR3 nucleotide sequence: TGCAGTGCTAGTGACAGGGTATCGACAGATACGCAGTATTTT.

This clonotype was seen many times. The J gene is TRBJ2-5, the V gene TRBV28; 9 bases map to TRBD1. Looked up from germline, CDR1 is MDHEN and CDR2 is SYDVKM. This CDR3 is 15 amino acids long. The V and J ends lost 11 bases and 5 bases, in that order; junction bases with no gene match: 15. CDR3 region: CASRSSGTGHETQYF. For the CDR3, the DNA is TGTGCCTCCAGGTCCTCCGGGACAGGGCACGAGACCCAGTACTTC. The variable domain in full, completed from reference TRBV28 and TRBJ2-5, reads DVKVTQSSRYLVKRTGEKVFLECVQDMDHENMFWYRQDPGLGLRLIYFSYDVKMKEKGDIPEGYSVSREKKERFSLILESASTNQTSMYLCASRSSGTGHETQYFGPGTRLLVL.

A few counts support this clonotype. The DNA for the CDR3 is TGTGCCAGCAGTTTATTAGCGGGGGGTGACAATGAGCAGTTCTTC. It encodes CASSLLAGGDNEQFF. This chain joins TRBV28 and TRBJ2-1, with TRBD2 matching over 10 bases. With V trimmed by 1 base and J by 5 bases, 2 bases remained unmatched. The CDR3 is 15 amino acids. Germline assignment: CDR1 MDHEN and CDR2 SYDVKM.

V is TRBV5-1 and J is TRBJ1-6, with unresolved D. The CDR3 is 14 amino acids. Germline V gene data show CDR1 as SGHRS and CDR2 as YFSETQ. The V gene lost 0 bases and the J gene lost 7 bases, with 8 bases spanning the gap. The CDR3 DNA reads TGCGCCAGCAGCTTGGACAGCCGGAATTCACCCCTCCACTTT. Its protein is CASSLDSRNSPLHF. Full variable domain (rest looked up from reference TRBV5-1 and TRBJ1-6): KAGVTQTPRYLIKTRGQQVTLSCSPISGHRSVSWYQQTPGQGLQFLFEYFSETQRNKGNFPGRFSGRQFSNSRSEMNVSTLELGDSALYLCASSLDSRNSPLHFGNGTRLTVT.